The entry below gives a single T cell receptor beta chain sequence along with its context. Clones were read by immunoSEQ multiplex PCR, and TCRdb kept only the in-frame ones, dropping some. The data show approximately 52,000 clones, approximately 88% seen once. This record belongs to a study of control samples from healthy donors and cancer patients. Germline-derived CDR1 and CDR2 are MGHRA and YSYEKL. V was trimmed by 0 bases and J by 8 bases, leaving 14 bases between them. CDR3 length: 15 amino acids. V is TRBV4-1 and J is TRBJ2-1; D is possibly TRBD1 (5 bases). The origin of this receptor is a man aged 50-60 years in good health. Sequencing input: blood. Here the CDR3 DNA reads TGCGCCAGCAGCCAAGAATCCGGAAGCAGGGATGAGCAGTTCTTC. Translated, it gives CASSQESGSRDEQFF.